This TCR beta chain was sequenced for a study of T-cell memory formation after mild COVID-19. Worth noting for this clonotype: Its antigen is currently unknown.

Findings and caveats of the study: Second-wave clones reaching peak frequency on day 37 lacked confirmed SARS-CoV-2 specificity. Chiefly within CM and EM were the contracting CD4+ clones; CD8+ ones were within EMRA. Memory cells collected pre-infection included some clones that later responded, suggesting cross-reactive memory joined.

CDR3 length: 16 amino acids. Germline V CDR1 and CDR2: MDHEN, SYDVKM. Trimming removed 3 bases from V and 3 bases from J; junction bases left unmatched: 5. Barcoded TCR alpha and TCR beta cDNA libraries with UMIs came from 5'RACE using constant-segment primers. One entry per CDR3 protein results from TCRdb running MiXCR on the 5' RACE reads. The data contain 450,000 to 700,000 distinct CDR3 sequences, over 15% of them singletons. This TCR came from an adult woman who had mild COVID-19 (a few samples of this study predate the infection). Cell type and time point are not known. Material: PBMCs or a T cell subset sorted from them (not recorded which). The chain joins TRBV28 to TRBJ2-3; 11 bases fit TRBD2. CDR3 DNA sequence: TGTGCCAGCAGTTTGCGAGGGACTAGCGGAACAGATACGCAGTATTTT. Translation: CASSLRGTSGTDTQYF.